This record looks at one T cell receptor (beta chain) sequence and its context. Its antigen is not identified. Researchers took RNA transcripts and amplified the TCR beta CDR3 regions from them. RT-PCR in the first round (using the HTBI primer set) targeted the TCR CDR3. A single record per CDR3 protein comes from TCRdb applying MiXCR to the multiplex PCR reads. This table holds roughly 500,000 distinct CDR3 sequences, roughly 45% found once. This entry comes from a study of T cells in Graves' hyperthyroidism and ophthalmopathy. General study points: Most clonotypes that expanded in the thyroid above 0.001 also showed up in blood.

The CDR3 has 12 residues. Trimming took off 6 bases at V and 2 bases at J, with 8 bases between the two ends. The germline gives CDR1 DFQATT, CDR2 SNEGSKA (reference sequence). The sequencing input was peripheral blood or thyroid tissue (not recorded which). V gene TRBV20-1 combines with J gene TRBJ1-5; D is uncertain. The sequence came from an adult woman with Graves' disease, either hyperthyroidism or ophthalmopathy (not recorded which). The CDR3 here is CSAGKRNQPQHF. The CDR3 region has the DNA TGCAGTGCAGGGAAGCGCAATCAGCCCCAGCATTTT.